The 18 T cell receptor beta chains below all came from one sample that was sequenced in a study of CD8+ T cells in alopecia areata. The treatment denotes: oral pan-JAK inhibitor, 5-10 mg twice daily. cDNA prepared by RNA extraction and subsequent reverse transcription served as the template for sequencing. TCRdb's table, derived via immunoSEQ multiplex PCR, lists solely in-frame clones and lacks some. The sample has 100,000 to 150,000 clones, 60% to 65% seen once; the top ten hold 5.7%. Specimen: CD4+ T cells sorted from blood, collected at week 4, from a patient treated with tofacitinib. Receptors originate from a human donor with alopecia areata.

The J gene is TRBJ2-4, the V gene TRBV25-1; weak D call: TRBD2 (7 bases). The length of the CDR3 is 15 residues. The V gene lost 4 bases and the J gene lost 3 bases, with 13 bases spanning the gap. Germline V gene data show CDR1 as MGHDK and CDR2 as SYGVNS. The CDR3 bases are TGTGCCAGCAGTGTCGGGGGGCGAGTCAAAAACATTCAGTACTTC. Amino acids: CASSVGGRVKNIQYF.

The genes are TRBV7-2 and TRBJ2-1; 10 bases agree with TRBD2. Germline V gives CDR1 SGHTA, CDR2 FQGNSA. The CDR3 totals 16 residues. J was trimmed by 4 bases and V by 5 bases; bases with no gene match: 8. The CDR3 region has the DNA TGTGCCAGCAGCATCACAGCGGGAGGGGAATACAATGAGCAGTTCTTC. This sequence encodes CASSITAGGEYNEQFF. The full variable domain, its missing parts supplied by reference TRBV7-2 and TRBJ2-1, is GAGVSQSPSNKVTEKGKDVELRCDPISGHTALYWYRQSLGQGLEFLIYFQGNSAPDKSGLPSDRFSAERTGGSVSTLTIQRTQQEDSAVYLCASSITAGGEYNEQFFGPGTRLTVL.

This chain connects TRBV5-6 to TRBJ2-7; 9 bases agree with TRBD1. The V and J ends lost 3 bases and 3 bases, in that order; junction bases with no gene match: 10. Germline V CDR1 and CDR2: SGHDT, YYEEEE. The CDR3 spans 16 residues. In DNA form, the CDR3 reads TGTGCCAGCAGCTCTAAACAACAGGGGGCTGTCTACGAGCAGTACTTC. Amino acids: CASSSKQQGAVYEQYF.

The rearrangement links TRBV4-3 to TRBJ2-1, with D perhaps matching TRBD1 (5 bases). This CDR3 comprises 13 residues. The V and J ends lost 1 base and 10 bases respectively, with 11 bases between them. CDR1 and CDR2 (germline): LGHNA, YSLEER. CDR3 region: CASSQALAGEQFF. The CDR3 DNA follows: TGCGCCAGCAGCCAAGCCTTGGCAGGGGAGCAGTTCTTC.

The chain links TRBV28 to TRBJ2-6; D unclear. Germline CDR1 MDHEN, CDR2 SYDVKM. The germline V and J ends were trimmed by 7 bases and 0 bases, with 4 bases remaining between them. This CDR3 has 13 amino acids. DNA of the CDR3: TGTGCCAGCATGACCTCTGGGGCCAACGTCCTGACTTTC. Translating it yields CASMTSGANVLTF.

This rearrangement joins TRBV2 to TRBJ1-4; maybe TRBD1 (5 bases). Germline V gene lookup returns CDR1 SNHLY and CDR2 FYNNEI. The CDR3 contains 14 residues. Deletions cut 2 bases from V and 6 bases from J, with 10 bases between. The CDR3: CASSELGRDEKLFF. CDR3 DNA: TGTGCCAGCAGTGAATTGGGCAGGGATGAAAAACTGTTTTTT.

This chain uses TRBV19 with TRBJ1-1; D gene unclear. The CDR3 is made up of 13 amino acids. CDR1 LNHDA and CDR2 SQIVND come from the germline V gene (reference sequence). The V end was cut by 3 bases, the J end by 7 bases, with 12 bases between. The CDR3: CASSIGRTVEAFF. CDR3 nucleotides: TGTGCCAGTAGTATTGGGCGAACGGTTGAAGCTTTCTTT.

This clone was seen a handful of times. The CDR3 is CASNLQGARSEKLFF. CDR3 nucleotides: TGTGCCAGTAATTTACAGGGGGCTCGCTCTGAAAAACTGTTTTTT. This sequence joins TRBV6-6 and TRBJ1-4, with 9 nucleotides matching TRBD1. J was trimmed by 7 bases and V by 9 bases; bases with no gene match: 12. CDR3 length equals 15 residues. The germline gives CDR1 MNHNY, CDR2 SVGAGI (reference sequence).

J is TRBJ2-6 and V is TRBV7-2; no definite D call. The CDR3 totals 11 residues. Trimming removed 5 bases from V and 7 bases from J, with 3 bases in between. In germline, CDR1 is SGHTA, CDR2 FQGNSA. CDR3 in DNA: TGTGCCAGCAGCCCCGCCAACGTCCTGACTTTC. This encodes CASSPANVLTF.

The chain has TRBV7-3 and TRBJ2-5; unclear D gene. This CDR3 comprises 16 residues. Trimming shortened V by 4 bases and J by 0 bases, and 15 bases separated the two germline ends. Germline CDR1 is SGHTA and CDR2 is FQGTGA. CDR3 sequence (DNA): TGTGCCAGCAGCTCCATCCCCGCAACGTACCAAGAGACCCAGTACTTC. Translation gives CASSSIPATYQETQYF.

The chain couples TRBV5-1 to TRBJ2-7; D is unresolved. This CDR3 comprises 15 residues. Trimming removed 4 bases at V and 1 base at J, with 15 bases between. Germline lookup yields CDR1 SGHRS and CDR2 YFSETQ. The CDR3 reads CASSPMASRSYEQYF. CDR3 sequence (DNA): TGCGCCAGCAGCCCCATGGCTTCTCGTTCCTACGAGCAGTACTTC.

The V and J genes are TRBV7-9 and TRBJ1-1; no clear D. Deletions cut 5 bases from V and 1 base from J, with 5 bases between. Germline V gives CDR1 SEHNR, CDR2 FQNEAQ (reference sequence). The CDR3 totals 12 residues. CDR3 DNA: TGTGCCAGCAGCCCGTGGAACACTGAAGCTTTCTTT. It codes for CASSPWNTEAFF.

The rearrangement joins TRBV2 to TRBJ2-5; TRBD2 is a possible D gene (6 bases). Trimming took off 6 bases at V and 5 bases at J, with 16 bases between the two ends. Germline V gene data show CDR1 as SNHLY and CDR2 as FYNNEI. CDR3 length: 14 residues. The CDR3 loop is CASREGLALETQYF. The DNA of the CDR3 is TGTGCCAGCAGGGAGGGCCTAGCCCTTGAGACCCAGTACTTC.

This chain links TRBV28 with TRBJ2-5, with D unclear. V lost 2 bases and J lost 3, with 13 bases in between. Germline CDR1 and CDR2: MDHEN and SYDVKM. The CDR3 totals 15 residues. The CDR3 coding sequence is TGTGCCAGCAGTTTAACTCTGGGCAGGAAAGAGACCCAGTACTTC. Translated: CASSLTLGRKETQYF.

V gene TRBV7-2 combines with J gene TRBJ2-5; the D call may be TRBD1 or TRBD2 (6 bases each). The CDR3 has 15 amino acids. Between the trimmed V and J ends, which lost 0 bases and 5 bases, there was a span of 13 bases. The germline gives CDR1 SGHTA, CDR2 FQGNSA. CDR3 in DNA: TGTGCCAGCAGCTTAGCGACAGGACGGGAGGAGACCCAGTACTTC. Its protein product is CASSLATGREETQYF.

This clone was detected only a few times. This chain joins TRBV9 and TRBJ1-3; D not resolved. The CDR3 has 15 amino acids. Trimming removed 4 bases from V and 0 bases from J, with 11 bases in between. The germline V gene has CDR1 SGDLS and CDR2 YYNGEE. CDR3 nucleotide sequence: TGTGCCAGCAGCTTACGGGCCGCCTCTGGAAACACCATATATTTT. It yields the protein CASSLRAASGNTIYF.

The genes are TRBV4-2 and TRBJ1-4; D is unresolved. Per the germline V gene, CDR1 is LGHNA and CDR2 is YNFKEQ. Trimming removed 1 base at V and 12 bases at J, with 9 bases between. This CDR3 spans 12 amino acids. The CDR3 sequence: CASSQGADQLFF. Here the CDR3 DNA reads TGTGCCAGCAGCCAAGGGGCCGATCAACTGTTTTTT.

Of note for this clone: Within the sample, other DNA sequences also encode this same CDR3. The chain has TRBV7-2 and TRBJ2-7; D ambiguous. Germline CDR1 and CDR2: SGHTA and FQGNSA. V was trimmed by 0 bases and J by 6 bases, leaving 6 bases between them. The CDR3 has 12 residues. DNA of the CDR3: TGTGCCAGCAGCTTAGCGGTGGGCGAGCAGTACTTC. It codes for CASSLAVGEQYF.